This T cell receptor beta chain was profiled in a study of shared clonotypes between healthy human individuals. The overall study: The composition of the donors was a couple of women and a few men aged 18 to 49.

V was shortened by 0 bases and J by 6 bases, with 18 bases between the two germline ends. This CDR3 is built from 16 residues. Germline CDR1 and CDR2: MNHNY and SVGAGI (reference sequence). Sequencing was at deep level. The data were produced by immunoSEQ multiplex PCR, yet TCRdb's version contains in-frame clones alone and is incomplete. In the table there are around 2.3 million clones, nearly 97% of which are singletons. A CD45RA+ naive subset and a CD45RA-negative memory subset were split from CD4+ cells. The TCR originated in a man between 18 and 29 years old in good health. The genes are TRBV6-6 and TRBJ2-7; unclear D gene. The sequenced sample consisted of naive CD4+ T cells sorted from blood. The subset was: CD45RA+ positively selected. The CDR3: CASSYSNPRMAPEQYF. DNA for the CDR3: TGTGCCAGCAGTTACTCGAATCCCCGGATGGCTCCCGAGCAGTACTTC.